This T cell receptor (beta chain) was obtained from a study of PD-1 blockade in classical Hodgkin lymphoma. Study-level results: A significant rise in TCR diversity by C4D1 was seen for CD4+ but not CD8+ cells.

The repertoire was sequenced with immunoSEQ multiplex PCR; TCRdb's copy has only in-frame clones and lacks some. The sample records approximately 89,000 clones, 83% being singletons. Documented time point: cycle 4 day 1 (C4D1), after 6 weeks of nivolumab. Autologous stem cell transplantation was followed by relapse in every patient, and brentuximab vedotin exposure varied. Comments on this clone: What it binds is unknown.

Trimming took 5 bases from V and 6 from J, leaving 13 bases between them. The CDR3 consists of 13 residues. Germline V gene data show CDR1 as SGHAT and CDR2 as FQNNGV. The chain combines TRBV11-2 with TRBJ1-1, with D unresolved. The origin of this receptor is a human donor with classical Hodgkin lymphoma. Sequencing was performed on peripheral blood mononuclear cells (PBMCs), taken before the fourth cycle of nivolumab. The CDR3 sequence is CASSIHFNAEAFF. The CDR3 bases are TGTGCCAGCAGCATCCACTTCAACGCTGAAGCTTTCTTT. Complete variable domain (other parts from reference TRBV11-2 and TRBJ1-1): EAGVAQSPRYKIIEKRQSVAFWCNPISGHATLYWYQQILGQGPKLLIQFQNNGVVDDSQLPKDRFSAERLKGVDSTLKIQPAKLEDSAVYLCASSIHFNAEAFFGQGTRLTVV.